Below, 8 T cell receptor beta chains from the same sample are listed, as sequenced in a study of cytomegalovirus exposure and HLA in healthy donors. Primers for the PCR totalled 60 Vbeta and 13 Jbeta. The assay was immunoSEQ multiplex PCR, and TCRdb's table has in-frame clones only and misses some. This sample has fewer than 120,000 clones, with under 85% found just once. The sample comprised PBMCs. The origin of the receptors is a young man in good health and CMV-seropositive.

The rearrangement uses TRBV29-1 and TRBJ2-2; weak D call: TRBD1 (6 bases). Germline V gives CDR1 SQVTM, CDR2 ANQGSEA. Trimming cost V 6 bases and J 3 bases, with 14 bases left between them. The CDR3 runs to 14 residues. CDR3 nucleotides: TGCAGCGTACGGGCCAGGGGAGACACCGGGGAGCTGTTTTTT. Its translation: CSVRARGDTGELFF.

The CDR3 DNA is TGTGCCACCAGCAGATCCCTGACGGACTCCTACGAGCAGTACTTC. It is translated as CATSRSLTDSYEQYF. The chain uses TRBV15 and TRBJ2-5; no reliable D call. Matching the DNA end better, TRBJ2-7 makes the J call doubtful. CDR3 length: 15 amino acids. Germline CDR1 and CDR2: LNHNV and YYDKDF (reference sequence).

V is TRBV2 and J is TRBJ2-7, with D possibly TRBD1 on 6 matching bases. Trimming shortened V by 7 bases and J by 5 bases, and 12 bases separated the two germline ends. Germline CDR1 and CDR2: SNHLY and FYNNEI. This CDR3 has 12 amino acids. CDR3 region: CASTQGSHEQYF. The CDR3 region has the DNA TGTGCCAGCACACAGGGTTCTCACGAGCAGTACTTC.

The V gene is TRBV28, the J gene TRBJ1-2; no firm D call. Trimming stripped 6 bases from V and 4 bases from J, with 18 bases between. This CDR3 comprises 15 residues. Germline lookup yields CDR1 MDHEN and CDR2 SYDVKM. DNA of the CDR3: TGTGCCAGCAGCTTTGGGCACAGTCCCCTCTATGGCTACACCTTC. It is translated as CASSFGHSPLYGYTF.

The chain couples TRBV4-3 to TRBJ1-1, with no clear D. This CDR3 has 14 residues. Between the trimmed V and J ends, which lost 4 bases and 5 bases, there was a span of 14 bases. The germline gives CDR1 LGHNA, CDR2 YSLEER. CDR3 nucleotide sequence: TGCGCCAGCAGCCTTCTAACTACGGGGACTGAAGCTTTCTTT. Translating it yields CASSLLTTGTEAFF.

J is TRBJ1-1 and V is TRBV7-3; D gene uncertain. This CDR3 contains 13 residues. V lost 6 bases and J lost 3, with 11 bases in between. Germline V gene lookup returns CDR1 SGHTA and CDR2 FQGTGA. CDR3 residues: CASSTGGDTEAFF. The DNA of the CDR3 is TGTGCCAGCAGTACTGGAGGAGACACTGAAGCTTTCTTT.

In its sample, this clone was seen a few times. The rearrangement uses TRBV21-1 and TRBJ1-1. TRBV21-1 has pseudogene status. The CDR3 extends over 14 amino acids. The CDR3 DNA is TGTGCCAGCAGCCCGGGTCGTATGAACACTGAAGCTTTCTTT. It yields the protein CASSPGRMNTEAFF.

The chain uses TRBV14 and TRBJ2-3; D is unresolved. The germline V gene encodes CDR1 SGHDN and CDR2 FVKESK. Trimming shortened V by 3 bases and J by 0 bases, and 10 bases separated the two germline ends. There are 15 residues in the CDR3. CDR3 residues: CASSHDISSTDTQYF. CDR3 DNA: TGTGCCAGCAGCCATGACATATCTAGCACAGATACGCAGTATTTT.